The 17 T cell receptor beta chains given below trace back to one sample, sequenced in a study of yellow fever vaccine responses in identical twins. One entry per CDR3 protein results from TCRdb running MiXCR on the RT-PCR reads. The sample carries roughly 20,000 distinct CDR3 sequences, 55% to 70% recorded once. Specimen: T cells from blood (PBMCs), unsorted or a sorted subset (not recorded which), collected before or after yellow fever vaccination (not recorded which). The receptors shown here come from a woman aged 18-29 years who received the yellow fever vaccine.

The chain joins TRBV2 to TRBJ2-7; 8 nucleotides align to TRBD2. The CDR3 length is 14 residues. V lost 4 bases to trimming and J lost 2 bases; unmatched junction nucleotides: 4. Per the germline V gene, CDR1 is SNHLY and CDR2 is FYNNEI. The CDR3, as DNA: TGTGCCAGCAGTGGAACTAGCGGAACCTACGAGCAGTACTTC. As protein: CASSGTSGTYEQYF. The complete variable domain, with remaining parts taken from reference TRBV2 and TRBJ2-7, reads EPEVTQTPSHQVTQMGQEVILRCVPISNHLYFYWYRQILGQKVEFLVSFYNNEISEKSEIFDDQFSVERPDGSNFTLKIRSTKLEDSAMYFCASSGTSGTYEQYFGPGTRLTVT.

The V call is TRBV7-3, the J call TRBJ2-7; D unresolved. Germline V gene data show CDR1 as SGHTA and CDR2 as FQGTGA. CDR3 length: 12 amino acids. V dropped 0 bases and J dropped 3 bases, with 3 bases sitting between them. In DNA, the CDR3 is TGTGCCAGCAGCTTAACGGTCTACGAGCAGTACTTC. As protein: CASSLTVYEQYF.

The chain couples TRBV27 to TRBJ2-7; no reliable D call. Germline values: CDR1 MNHEY, CDR2 SMNVEV (reference sequence). The V end lost 5 bases, the J end lost 4 bases, and 12 bases lay between the germline ends. The CDR3 runs to 13 residues. This CDR3 reads CASSPSPFYEQYF. CDR3 sequence (DNA): TGTGCCAGCAGTCCCTCCCCCTTTTACGAGCAGTACTTC.

The V call is TRBV10-1, the J call TRBJ2-3; D is undetermined. The CDR3 spans 15 residues. The germline gives CDR1 WNHNN, CDR2 SYGVQD (reference sequence). V dropped 6 bases and J dropped 3 bases, with 16 bases sitting between them. The DNA for the CDR3 is TGCGCCAGCAGCCCCGGTTTATTGGCGACAGATACGCAGTATTTT. The encoded protein is CASSPGLLATDTQYF.

The CDR3 protein is CARDYEQYF. CDR3 nucleotide sequence: TGTGCCAGAGACTACGAGCAGTACTTC. The chain carries TRBV6-1 and TRBJ2-7, with D hard to call. The CDR3 covers 9 residues. Looked up from germline, CDR1 is MNHNS and CDR2 is SASEGT. The ends were cut back, 9 bases at V and 3 bases at J, with 3 bases in the middle.

V and J are TRBV4-1 and TRBJ1-2, with no clear D. The CDR3 is made up of 14 amino acids. V gave up 0 bases and J gave up 1 base, with 6 bases separating them. From germline, CDR1 is MGHRA and CDR2 YSYEKL. The CDR3 region is CASSQDSDNYGYTF. In DNA, the CDR3 is TGCGCCAGCAGCCAAGATTCGGATAACTATGGCTACACCTTC.

The rearrangement joins TRBV18 to TRBJ2-1, with D perhaps TRBD1 (6 bases). V lost 7 bases and J 8 bases, leaving 15 bases between the germline ends. The CDR3 runs to 13 residues. The germline V gene encodes CDR1 KGHSH and CDR2 LQKENI. The CDR3 protein is CASLRDRWDEQFF. The CDR3 DNA sequence: TGTGCCAGCTTAAGAGACAGGTGGGATGAGCAGTTCTTC.

This clonotype was picked up a small number of times. CDR3 bases: TGTGCCAGCAGCTTGGGCCCCTCGGGGCCCTACGAGCAGTACTTC. Translating it yields CASSLGPSGPYEQYF. The chain employs TRBV11-2 and TRBJ2-7, with D perhaps TRBD1 or TRBD2 (5 bases each). From germline, CDR1 is SGHAT and CDR2 FQNNGV. The CDR3 length is 15 residues. The ends were cut back, 3 bases at V and 2 bases at J, with 14 bases in the middle.

V and J are TRBV5-5 and TRBJ2-3; D remains ambiguous. Looked up from germline, CDR1 is SGHKS and CDR2 is YYEKEE (reference sequence). The CDR3 totals 15 residues. Between the trimmed V and J ends, which lost 2 bases and 0 bases, there was a span of 10 bases. CDR3 region: CASSLSLVSTDTQYF. CDR3 in DNA: TGTGCCAGCAGCTTAAGTCTCGTTAGCACAGATACGCAGTATTTT.

With regard to this clonotype: Germline and junction disagree at one end, which may indicate a read error. The chain carries TRBV11-3 and TRBJ2-7, with 8 bases lining up with TRBD1. The CDR3 is made up of 16 amino acids. Germline CDR1 is SGHNT and CDR2 is YENEEA. DNA of the CDR3: TGTGCCAGCACCTTACAGGGGGACTTGGGGTCCTACGAGCAGTACTTC. It codes for CASTLQGDLGSYEQYF.

The chain joins TRBV29-1 to TRBJ2-3; 8 bases match TRBD1. The CDR3 is 14 residues long. Germline V gene sequence: CDR1 SQVTM, CDR2 ANQGSEA. J was trimmed by 7 bases and V by 3 bases; bases with no gene match: 9. CDR3 residues: CSVDVGTGIYTQYF. In DNA, the CDR3 is TGCAGCGTTGACGTCGGGACAGGCATATATACGCAGTATTTT.

The chain couples TRBV3-1 to TRBJ2-1; 11 positions agree with TRBD1. V lost 4 bases to trimming and J lost 8 bases; unmatched junction nucleotides: 4. Looked up from germline, CDR1 is LGHDT and CDR2 is YNNKEL (reference sequence). CDR3 length: 14 residues. In DNA form, the CDR3 reads TGTGCCAGCAGCCCAGGACAGGGGGCTTATGAGCAGTTCTTC. It specifies CASSPGQGAYEQFF.

This clonotype appeared once. DNA for the CDR3: TGTGCCAGCAGCTCCTCATTGGAGCTTAGCAATCAGCCCCAGCATTTT. Protein: CASSSSLELSNQPQHF. The chain joins TRBV7-9 to TRBJ1-5; D not certain. The CDR3 has 16 residues. Trimming removed 4 bases from V and 0 bases from J, with 13 bases in between. Germline assignment: CDR1 SEHNR and CDR2 FQNEAQ (reference sequence).

The chain links TRBV20-1 to TRBJ2-7, with D uncertain. The CDR3 contains 13 residues. Per the germline V gene, CDR1 is DFQATT and CDR2 is SNEGSKA (reference sequence). Trimming left V 1 base short and J 0 bases short, with 7 bases between. In DNA form, the CDR3 reads TGCAGTGCTAGAGGTCAGAACTCCTACGAGCAGTACTTC. Its protein is CSARGQNSYEQYF.

This chain links TRBV12-3 or TRBV12-4 with TRBJ2-2; D perhaps matches TRBD2 (5 bases). The CDR3 has 14 amino acids. Trimming left V 7 bases short and J 7 bases short, with 16 bases between. The CDR3 DNA follows: TGTGCCAGCACCTGGTGGACTCCAGGCGGGGAGCTGTTTTTT. It translates to CASTWWTPGGELFF.

V usage is TRBV11-3 and J usage is TRBJ2-3; tentative D call: TRBD1 (6 bases). Trimming cost V 4 bases and J 1 base, with 15 bases left between them. Germline V lookup: CDR1 SGHNT, CDR2 YENEEA. The CDR3 consists of 16 residues. The CDR3 sequence: CASSSTMGARTDTQYF. The CDR3 DNA follows: TGTGCCAGCAGCTCCACAATGGGGGCCCGCACAGATACGCAGTATTTT.

CDR3 amino acids: CASSSGTSGIQETQYF. The CDR3 bases are TGTGCCAGCAGCTCCGGGACTAGCGGGATCCAAGAGACCCAGTACTTC. The rearrangement uses TRBV7-7 and TRBJ2-5; 13 nucleotides agree with TRBD2. CDR3 size: 16 residues. With V trimmed by 4 bases and J by 1 base, 3 bases remained unmatched. Germline values: CDR1 SSHAT, CDR2 FNYEAQ (reference sequence).